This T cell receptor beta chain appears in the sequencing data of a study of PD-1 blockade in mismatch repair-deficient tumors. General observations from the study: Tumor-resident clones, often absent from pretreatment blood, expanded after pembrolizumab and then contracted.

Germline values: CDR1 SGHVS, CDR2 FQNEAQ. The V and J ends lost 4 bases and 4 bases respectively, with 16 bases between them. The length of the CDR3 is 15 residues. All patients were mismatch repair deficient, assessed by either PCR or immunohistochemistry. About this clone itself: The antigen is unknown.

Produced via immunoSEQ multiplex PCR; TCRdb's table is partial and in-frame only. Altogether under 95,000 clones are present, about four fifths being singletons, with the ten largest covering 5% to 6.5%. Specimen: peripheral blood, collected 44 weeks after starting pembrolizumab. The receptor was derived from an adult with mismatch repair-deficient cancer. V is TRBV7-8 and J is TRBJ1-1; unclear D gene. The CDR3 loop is CASSSIRRSGTEAFF. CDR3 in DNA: TGTGCCAGCAGCTCCATCAGGAGGAGTGGCACTGAAGCTTTCTTT. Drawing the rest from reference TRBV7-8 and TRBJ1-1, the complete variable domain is GAGVSQSPRYKVAKRGQDVALRCDPISGHVSLFWYQQALGQGPEFLTYFQNEAQLDKSGLPSDRFFAERPEGSVSTLKIQRTQQEDSAVYLCASSSIRRSGTEAFFGQGTRLTVV.